This is a list of T cell receptor beta chains from one sample in a study of OX40 agonist ivuxolimab in advanced cancers. Some clones are missing from TCRdb's copy, which holds only in-frame ones; the method was immunoSEQ multiplex PCR. The table lists tens of thousands of clones, 85% to 95% of them singletons. Here the sequenced sample was CD4+ or CD8+ T cells sorted from blood, taken in a trial of the OX40 agonist ivuxolimab. Receptor source: an adult with an advanced solid tumor such as melanoma, head and neck, liver or kidney cancer. CDR3s include the opening cysteine and the closing phenylalanine or tryptophan.

v_gene: TRBV7-9
CDR3aa: CAFFTTEAFF

v_gene: TRBV27
CDR3aa: CASSLGNTEAFF

v_gene: TRBV29-1
CDR3aa: CSATTPPPEWETQYF

v_gene: TRBV13
CDR3aa: CASSLSSGYYEQYF

v_gene: TRBV27
CDR3aa: CASSPTSGTLSYEQYF

v_gene: TRBV25-1
CDR3aa: CASSVSYEQYF

v_gene: TRBV7-9
CDR3aa: CASSFRGVNNEQFF

v_gene: TRBV7-3
CDR3aa: CASSLAPGGNYGYTF

v_gene: TRBV4-1
CDR3aa: CASSQVFSGETQYF

v_gene: TRBV7-9
CDR3aa: CASSLDAGGDGYTF

v_gene: TRBV6-6
CDR3aa: CASSPGPGSYNEQFF

v_gene: TRBV27
CDR3aa: CASSWRQDYEQYF

v_gene: TRBV13
CDR3aa: CASSLARTGELFF

v_gene: TRBV12-5
CDR3aa: CASGPTGGGSYNSPLHF

v_gene: TRBV15
CDR3aa: CATRRSQGEGNEQFF

v_gene: TRBV28
CDR3aa: CASSWGQGARLEAEAFF

v_gene: TRBV12-5
CDR3aa: CASGFLSGTTGELFF

v_gene: TRBV11-2
CDR3aa: CASSLVGRQGYEQYF

v_gene: TRBV23-1
CDR3aa: CASRLSWGQGLDEAFF

v_gene: TRBV11-3
CDR3aa: CASSPRGVGETQYF

v_gene: TRBV29-1
CDR3aa: CSVEGRGGYEQYF

v_gene: TRBV5-5
CDR3aa: CASSLRDGGVNYGYTF

v_gene: TRBV28
CDR3aa: CASRPSWGGLAGVDEQFF

v_gene: TRBV27
CDR3aa: CASSLSKGVFEQYF

v_gene: TRBV7-9
CDR3aa: CASSLTRDTSDF

v_gene: TRBV7-8
CDR3aa: CASSQGRDGELFF

v_gene: TRBV5-6
CDR3aa: CASSFGGTGTYEQYF

v_gene: TRBV2
CDR3aa: CASSGGQTPNEKLFF

v_gene: TRBV29-1
CDR3aa: CSVETGSYGYTF

v_gene: TRBV4-1
CDR3aa: CASSPPGAYEQYF

v_gene: TRBV5-6
CDR3aa: CASSLFLSSGNTIYF

v_gene: TRBV18
CDR3aa: CASSPEQGSNNEKLFF

v_gene: TRBV5-6
CDR3aa: CASSSIAGDYNEQFF

v_gene: TRBV11-2
CDR3aa: CASSLPGRLEETQYF

v_gene: TRBV5-1
CDR3aa: CASSRTGGTFYEQYF

v_gene: TRBV15
CDR3aa: CATSARDSPLLEAFF

v_gene: TRBV4-3
CDR3aa: CASSLRGSYGYTF

v_gene: TRBV10-3
CDR3aa: CAISGSGTDTQYF

v_gene: TRBV9
CDR3aa: CASSVFQGLAGSNEQFF

v_gene: TRBV6-1
CDR3aa: CASSDAGLGNTEAFF

v_gene: TRBV27
CDR3aa: CASSLSLPGTGRDEQYF

v_gene: TRBV29-1
CDR3aa: CSVEYVGTGEYEQYF

v_gene: TRBV5-6
CDR3aa: CASSFRSELSGGYTF

v_gene: TRBV21-1
CDR3aa: CASRQGESYEQYF

v_gene: TRBV6-6
CDR3aa: CASSYSEASGAFF

v_gene: TRBV4-3
CDR3aa: CASSQDLDYNSPLHF

v_gene: TRBV6-5
CDR3aa: CASRTEGADTEAFF

v_gene: TRBV27
CDR3aa: CASSFGLAQTQYF

v_gene: TRBV5-6
CDR3aa: CASSPPGGAAEAFF

v_gene: TRBV9
CDR3aa: CASTARGTQTEAFF

v_gene: TRBV6-5
CDR3aa: CASSPGTGLYEQYF

v_gene: TRBV19
CDR3aa: CASYDRAVEAFF

v_gene: TRBV5-1
CDR3aa: CASSLLPDSYEQYF

v_gene: TRBV6-5
CDR3aa: CASSRTSGANEQFF